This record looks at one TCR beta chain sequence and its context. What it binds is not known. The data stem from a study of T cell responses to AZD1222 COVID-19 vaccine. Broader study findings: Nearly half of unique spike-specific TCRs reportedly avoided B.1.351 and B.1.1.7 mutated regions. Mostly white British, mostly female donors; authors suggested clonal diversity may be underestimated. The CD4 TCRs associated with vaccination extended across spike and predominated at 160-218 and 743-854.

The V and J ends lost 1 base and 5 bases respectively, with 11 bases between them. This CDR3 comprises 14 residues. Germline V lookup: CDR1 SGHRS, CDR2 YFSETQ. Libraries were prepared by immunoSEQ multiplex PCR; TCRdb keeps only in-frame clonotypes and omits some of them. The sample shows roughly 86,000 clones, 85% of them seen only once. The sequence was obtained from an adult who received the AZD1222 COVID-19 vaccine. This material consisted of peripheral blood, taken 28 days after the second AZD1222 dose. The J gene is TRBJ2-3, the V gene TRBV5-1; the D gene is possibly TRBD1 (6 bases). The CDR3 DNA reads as TGCGCCAGCAGCTTGTTACAGGGTGAAGATACGCAGTATTTT. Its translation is CASSLLQGEDTQYF.